The 28 T cell receptor beta chains reported below all come from one sample, sequenced in a study of blood T cells in healthy people across ages. Next came a second PCR, run for about 6 to 11 cycles, which used a sample-barcoded 5' primer along with a J-beta primer mix. TCRdb recomputed calls from the 5' RACE reads with MiXCR, one row per CDR3 protein. The sample has 1.4 million or so distinct CDR3 sequences; around 40% are singletons. The sequenced material came from blood. These receptors were taken from a woman aged 18-29 years in good health.

CDR3 nucleotide sequence: TGTGCCAGCAGTCCCCTCGTGATAGCTAGCACAGATACGCAGTATTTT. Protein product: CASSPLVIASTDTQYF. This chain joins TRBV27 and TRBJ2-3; the D is unclear. V was shortened by 5 bases and J by 0 bases, with 15 bases between the two germline ends. The CDR3 runs 16 residues. Germline CDR1 MNHEY, CDR2 SMNVEV (reference sequence).

V is TRBV5-1 and J is TRBJ2-3; 8 bases are a match to TRBD2. V lost 6 bases to trimming and J lost 1 base; unmatched junction nucleotides: 4. The CDR3 is 14 amino acids. Germline V CDR1 and CDR2: SGHRS, YFSETQ. This CDR3 reads CASTAGGGTDTQYF. The CDR3 bases are TGCGCCAGCACGGCGGGAGGTGGCACAGATACGCAGTATTTT.

Written as DNA, the CDR3 is TGTGCCAGCAGGACAGGGGGGTTCACCGCAGATACGCAGTATTTT. Its translation: CASRTGGFTADTQYF. This chain joins TRBV6-1 and TRBJ2-3, with 9 bases identical to TRBD1. The germline gives CDR1 MNHNS, CDR2 SASEGT. The trim removed 6 bases at V and 4 bases at J, leaving 8 bases unmatched. There are 15 residues in the CDR3.

The chain is built from TRBV2 and TRBJ2-3, with D unresolved. Trimming pared 7 bases from V and 3 bases from J, leaving 11 bases between. This CDR3 spans 13 amino acids. Germline V lookup: CDR1 SNHLY, CDR2 FYNNEI. The CDR3 DNA sequence: TGTGCCAGCACTTGGGCAGAGACAGATACGCAGTATTTT. Translated, it gives CASTWAETDTQYF.

CDR3 nucleotide sequence: TGCAGTGCTAGACTTCGGGAGAGGGAGCAGTACTTC. The encoded protein is CSARLREREQYF. The rearrangement links TRBV20-1 to TRBJ2-7; weak D call: TRBD2 (6 bases). Trimming took 2 bases from V and 7 from J, leaving 12 bases between them. The germline V gene encodes CDR1 DFQATT and CDR2 SNEGSKA (reference sequence). The CDR3 extends over 12 amino acids.

V usage is TRBV30 and J usage is TRBJ1-2; 8 bases line up with TRBD1. The trim removed 2 bases at V and 7 bases at J, leaving 6 bases unmatched. CDR3 length equals 13 residues. Per the germline V gene, CDR1 is GTSNPN and CDR2 is SVGIG (reference sequence). CDR3 loop: CAWSSRGLFGYTF. The DNA for the CDR3 is TGTGCCTGGAGTTCCAGGGGGCTTTTTGGCTACACCTTC.

The table lists this clonotype with a few counts. V is TRBV7-9 and J is TRBJ2-5; 7 nucleotides agree with TRBD1. The CDR3 length is 16 residues. Germline trimming cut 4 bases from V and 4 bases from J; bases unmatched to any gene: 12. Germline values: CDR1 SEHNR, CDR2 FQNEAQ (reference sequence). CDR3: CASSSGLTGEGETQYF. The DNA of the CDR3 is TGTGCCAGCAGCTCCGGCTTAACAGGGGAAGGAGAGACCCAGTACTTC.

The chain recombines TRBV9 with TRBJ2-5, with TRBD2 identical over 7 bases. After removal of 0 bases from V and 4 bases from J, the junction contained 9 bases not matched to a gene. The CDR3 totals 16 residues. Germline V gives CDR1 SGDLS, CDR2 YYNGEE. CDR3 sequence reads: CASSVEGGGNGETQYF. The CDR3 DNA reads as TGTGCCAGCAGCGTAGAAGGCGGGGGTAATGGAGAGACCCAGTACTTC.

The chain carries TRBV15 and TRBJ2-1; 8 positions match TRBD2. Trimming removed 3 bases from V and 8 bases from J; junction bases left unmatched: 12. This CDR3 contains 16 residues. Germline CDR1 LNHNV, CDR2 YYDKDF (reference sequence). CDR3 sequence (DNA): TGTGCCACCAGCAGGGGGGCCGGGACTAGTCTTGATGAGCAGTTCTTC. It yields the protein CATSRGAGTSLDEQFF. Combining the CDR3 with reference TRBV15 and TRBJ2-1 gives the whole variable domain DAMVIQNPRYQVTQFGKPVTLSCSQTLNHNVMYWYQQKSSQAPKLLFHYYDKDFNNEADTPDNFQSRRPNTSFCFLDIRSPGLGDTAMYLCATSRGAGTSLDEQFFGPGTRLTVL.

The V and J genes are TRBV29-1 and TRBJ2-5; unclear D gene. Near its end, the DNA agrees better with TRBJ2-1, so the J call may be wrong. This CDR3 contains 12 residues. Germline loops: CDR1 SQVTM, CDR2 ANQGSEA. The CDR3 DNA reads as TGCAGCGTAGGCCGAATCCAAGAGACCCAGTTCTTC. Translated, it gives CSVGRIQETQFF.

This clonotype was seen at least ten times. The J gene is TRBJ1-4, the V gene TRBV12-3 or TRBV12-4; the match to TRBD1 covers 7 bases. Germline trimming cut 5 bases from V and 6 bases from J; bases unmatched to any gene: 6. There are 14 residues in the CDR3. CDR3 protein: CASSPTGLDEKLFF. The CDR3 DNA sequence: TGTGCCAGCAGTCCGACAGGGTTGGATGAAAAACTGTTTTTT.

The V and J genes are TRBV20-1 and TRBJ2-7; perhaps TRBD2 as D (6 bases). Trimming removed 0 bases at V and 4 bases at J, with 16 bases between. Per germline, CDR1 DFQATT and CDR2 SNEGSKA (reference sequence). The CDR3 covers 15 residues. The CDR3 DNA is TGCAGTGCTAGAGATTCGGGGGATCTCGGGTACGAGCAGTACTTC. This encodes CSARDSGDLGYEQYF.

This chain uses TRBV27 with TRBJ1-1; 9 nucleotides line up with TRBD1. Trimming took 6 bases from V and 4 from J; bases not matched to a gene: 9. The CDR3 sequence is 15 residues long. CDR1 is MNHEY and CDR2 is SMNVEV in the germline V gene (reference sequence). The CDR3 DNA reads as TGTGCCAGCAGCTTGACAGGGGGGGTTAGCACTGAAGCTTTCTTT. It is translated as CASSLTGGVSTEAFF.

The chain links TRBV20-1 to TRBJ2-7; D may be TRBD1 or TRBD2 (5 bases each). The V end lost 0 bases, the J end lost 7 bases, and 19 bases lay between the germline ends. CDR1 and CDR2 from the germline V gene are DFQATT and SNEGSKA (reference sequence). This CDR3 is built from 15 residues. DNA for the CDR3: TGCAGTGCTAGAGATGGGGCTAGCCCACTCAATGAGCAGTACTTC. The encoded protein is CSARDGASPLNEQYF.

The sample holds a few counts of this clonotype. The rearrangement uses TRBV4-1 and TRBJ2-3; D not resolved. Germline-derived CDR1 and CDR2 are MGHRA and YSYEKL. This CDR3 comprises 16 residues. V was trimmed by 1 base and J by 0 bases, leaving 11 bases between them. The CDR3 region has the DNA TGCGCCAGCAGCCAAGGTTTAGGGCGTAGCACAGATACGCAGTATTTT. Translating it yields CASSQGLGRSTDTQYF.

The chain is built from TRBV5-1 and TRBJ2-7, with D perhaps matching TRBD1 or TRBD2 (5 bases each). Per the germline V gene, CDR1 is SGHRS and CDR2 is YFSETQ. Trimming cost V 4 bases and J 1 base, with 9 bases left between them. The CDR3 covers 13 residues. Here the CDR3 reads CASSGDLSYEQYF. CDR3 coding DNA: TGCGCCAGCAGCGGGGACCTTTCCTACGAGCAGTACTTC.

The sample holds a few counts of this clonotype. The chain's CDR3 is CSARDSAYTEAFF. The DNA for the CDR3 is TGCAGTGCTAGAGATTCCGCTTACACTGAAGCTTTCTTT. The rearrangement uses TRBV20-1 and TRBJ1-1, with D unresolved. V gave up 0 bases and J gave up 3 bases, with 8 bases separating them. CDR1 is DFQATT, CDR2 SNEGSKA, per germline (reference sequence). CDR3 length: 13 amino acids.

The V and J genes are TRBV27 and TRBJ1-5; a weak D match, TRBD1 (6 bases). The CDR3 runs to 13 residues. The V and J ends lost 8 bases and 6 bases respectively, with 14 bases between them. Germline values: CDR1 MNHEY, CDR2 SMNVEV (reference sequence). The CDR3 spells CASSQTGFQPQHF. In DNA form, the CDR3 reads TGTGCCAGCTCCCAAACAGGGTTTCAGCCCCAGCATTTT.

This chain connects TRBV12-3 or TRBV12-4 to TRBJ2-3; 7 nucleotides agree with TRBD2. V dropped 2 bases and J dropped 4; count of bases not matched to a gene: 12. This CDR3 contains 17 residues. Written as DNA, the CDR3 is TGTGCCAGCAGTTTATTCATGGGCGGGAGTCCCCCAGATACGCAGTATTTT. It translates to CASSLFMGGSPPDTQYF.

This clonotype was found a few times. The chain couples TRBV5-1 to TRBJ2-5; perhaps TRBD2 as D (6 bases). The germline V gene encodes CDR1 SGHRS and CDR2 YFSETQ. V was clipped by 3 bases and J by 5 bases, with 20 bases between them. This CDR3 contains 16 residues. The CDR3 nucleotides are TGCGCCAGCAGCTCCCCGCCGGGAGCGGTTCGGGAGACCCAGTACTTC. Amino acid sequence: CASSSPPGAVRETQYF.

The V call is TRBV6-2 or TRBV6-3, the J call TRBJ2-5, with 7 bases identical to TRBD1. The J call may be in error: the DNA end matches TRBJ2-7 better. This CDR3 comprises 16 residues. Germline assignment: CDR1 MNHEY and CDR2 SVGEGT. In DNA form, the CDR3 reads TGTGCCAGCAGTTACCAATCCGGGACAGTAGCCTACGAGCAGTACTTC. Its protein product is CASSYQSGTVAYEQYF.

The V gene is TRBV28, the J gene TRBJ1-6; D may be TRBD1 (5 bases). From germline, CDR1 is MDHEN and CDR2 SYDVKM. This CDR3 is 17 amino acids long. Trimming pared 4 bases from V and 9 bases from J, leaving 22 bases between. The CDR3 DNA sequence: TGTGCCAGCAGTTCGGGGCCCGGGACCCGGCTCAGTTCACCCCTCCACTTT. Residues: CASSSGPGTRLSSPLHF.

There are a few counts of this clonotype. The V and J genes are TRBV12-3 or TRBV12-4 and TRBJ2-7; 7 nucleotides match TRBD1. The J call is uncertain, as TRBJ2-5 better fits the DNA end. The CDR3 length is 14 residues. CDR3 sequence reads: CAISPGTVQETQYF. The CDR3 DNA reads TGTGCCATCAGCCCCGGGACAGTACAAGAGACCCAGTACTTC.

The chain links TRBV29-1 to TRBJ1-1; possible D gene TRBD1, 6 bases. From germline, CDR1 is SQVTM and CDR2 ANQGSEA. The ends were cut back, 6 bases at V and 4 bases at J, with 12 bases in the middle. The CDR3 loop spans 12 amino acids. CDR3 region: CSVQQGFTEAFF. CDR3 coding DNA: TGCAGCGTGCAACAGGGCTTCACTGAAGCTTTCTTT.

CDR3 DNA: TGTGCCAGCAGCCAAGGAACTAGCATCTACAATGAGCAGTTCTTC. It specifies CASSQGTSIYNEQFF. The V and J genes are TRBV7-9 and TRBJ2-1; tentatively, D is TRBD2 (6 bases). The CDR3 runs 15 residues. Germline V gene lookup returns CDR1 SEHNR and CDR2 FQNEAQ (reference sequence). Trimming shortened V by 5 bases and J by 3 bases, and 14 bases separated the two germline ends.

This clonotype turned up a few times. This chain connects TRBV7-9 to TRBJ2-5, with 7 bases aligning to TRBD1. Looked up from germline, CDR1 is SEHNR and CDR2 is FQNEAQ (reference sequence). This CDR3 is built from 14 residues. The junction had 4 bases not matched to a gene; V was cut back by 5 bases and J by 1 base. The CDR3 here is CASSMTGIQETQYF. The CDR3 nucleotides are TGTGCCAGCAGCATGACAGGGATCCAAGAGACCCAGTACTTC.

The chain links TRBV18 to TRBJ2-5, with a weak D call TRBD1 (6 bases). Trimming cost V 3 bases and J 2 bases, with 13 bases left between them. Germline CDR1 KGHSH, CDR2 LQKENI. The CDR3 is 15 residues long. The CDR3 sequence: CASSPSRGQQETQYF. The CDR3 DNA reads as TGTGCCAGCTCACCTTCGAGAGGACAGCAAGAGACCCAGTACTTC. The full variable domain, completed using reference TRBV18 and TRBJ2-5, is NAGVMQNPRHLVRRRGQEARLRCSPMKGHSHVYWYRQLPEEGLKFMVYLQKENIIDESGMPKERFSAEFPKEGPSILRIQQVVRGDSAAYFCASSPSRGQQETQYFGPGTRLLVL.

This chain links TRBV6-1 with TRBJ1-5, with 7 bases lining up with TRBD1. The germline CDR1 and CDR2 sequences are MNHNS and SASEGT. Trimming cost V 7 bases and J 6 bases; bases outside gene matches: 12. This CDR3 is 15 amino acids long. The CDR3 nucleotides are TGTGCCAGCAATGGACAGGCTCGGTTGGGTCAGCCCCAGCATTTT. Encoded protein: CASNGQARLGQPQHF.